This entry features one T cell receptor beta chain sequence. In germline, CDR1 is SGHKS, CDR2 YYEKEE (reference sequence). With V trimmed by 3 bases and J by 0 bases, 10 bases remained unmatched. The CDR3 is 19 residues long. The record originates from a study of blood T cell repertoires in COVID-19. In the study overall: Both acute and convalescent COVID-19 samples were obtained from the United States, Italy and Spain. Sample material is recorded as cDNA or gDNA derived from T cells, B-cell-depleted T cells, or PBMCs.

The authors' processing: Reference gene primer amplification in the assay estimated nucleated cell counts. Method: immunoSEQ multiplex PCR; TCRdb's copy keeps in-frame clones and lacks some. The V and J calls and the clone size are those of that table, but D and trimming were determined from the DNA. The table shows 250,000 to 300,000 clones, with about nine tenths occurring only once. The clonotype comes from a woman in her forties who had recovered from COVID-19. Sequencing input: peripheral blood. The chain employs TRBV5-5 and TRBJ1-6; 9 nucleotides match TRBD1. The CDR3 is CASSSDRGPISSYNSPLHF. For the CDR3, the DNA is TGTGCCAGCAGCTCGGACAGGGGCCCTATTAGCTCCTATAATTCACCCCTCCACTTT.